A single sample is the source of the 14 T cell receptor beta chains below, sequenced in a study of T-cell reconstitution after alpha-beta-depleted transplantation in children (dated by TCRdb to about 2016). According to the study, the label for this sample's treatment or condition signals: allogeneic hematopoietic cell transplantation with graft depleted of TCRalphabeta T cells and CD19 B cells. Receptors were amplified or captured by PCR. Instrument used: Illumina HiSeq 2500. To normalize quantification of the TCRbeta repertoire, the TCR libraries were built with molecular barcoding that relied on unique molecular identifiers. Using fastp trimming at Q25 and MiXCR clonotype assembly, TCRdb reanalyzed the public sequencing data and kept in-frame beta chains. Each CDR3 protein appears once, grouped with its most common genes and DNA. The sample table lists about 300,000 distinct CDR3 sequences, roughly a tenth of them with a count of one. Together, the top ten hold less than 9% of the sample.

The material was PBMCs, obtained before TCRalphabeta/CD19-depleted stem cell transplant. The receptors were gathered from a boy in the first two years of life with acute myeloid leukemia, due to receive a stem cell transplant.

In its sample, this clonotype was seen many times. The V and J genes are TRBV20-1 and TRBJ2-5; 7 bases are shared with TRBD2. V lost 0 bases to trimming and J lost 4 bases; unmatched junction nucleotides: 8. Germline lookup yields CDR1 DFQATT and CDR2 SNEGSKA (reference sequence). The CDR3 has 15 amino acids. CDR3 DNA sequence: TGCAGTGCTAGAGATCTGAGGGAGGGGTCAGAGACCCAGTACTTC. This codes for CSARDLREGSETQYF.

This clonotype was recorded many times. The V call is TRBV12-3 or TRBV12-4, the J call TRBJ1-2; D possibly corresponds to TRBD1 (6 bases). The CDR3 contains 14 residues. V was clipped by 5 bases and J by 4 bases, with 14 bases between them. The CDR3 DNA is TGTGCCAGCAGTCCGATGACAGGCGCCTATGGCTACACCTTC. Amino acid sequence: CASSPMTGAYGYTF.

There are many counts of this clonotype. The V gene is TRBV7-3, the J gene TRBJ2-1, with 7 bases identical to TRBD2. CDR1 is SGHTA and CDR2 is FQGTGA in the germline V gene. V shed 0 bases, J shed 7 bases, and the junction held 9 bases outside the gene matches. The CDR3 covers 16 residues. CDR3 sequence: CASSLTGGIVNNEQFF. The CDR3 nucleotides read TGTGCCAGCAGCTTAACCGGGGGGATCGTTAATAATGAGCAGTTCTTC. Full variable domain (outside the CDR3, taken from reference TRBV7-3 and TRBJ2-1): GAGVSQTPSNKVTEKGKYVELRCDPISGHTALYWYRQSLGQGPEFLIYFQGTGAADDSGLPNDRFFAVRPEGSVSTLKIQRTERGDSAVYLCASSLTGGIVNNEQFFGPGTRLTVL.

This clonotype was picked up many times. The chain couples TRBV25-1 to TRBJ2-7, with 7 bases fitting TRBD2. V gave up 4 bases and J gave up 3 bases; unmatched junction bases: 3. The germline gives CDR1 MGHDK, CDR2 SYGVNS. This CDR3 region has 13 residues. The CDR3 DNA follows: TGTGCCAGCAGTGCGCGGGAGATCTACGAGCAGTACTTC. It is translated as CASSAREIYEQYF.

This clonotype was counted ten times or more. The chain uses TRBV12-3 or TRBV12-4 and TRBJ1-1, with 7 positions matching TRBD1. V trimming: 6 bases; J trimming: 3 bases; junction bases outside the gene matches: 7. This CDR3 region has 14 residues. In nucleotides, the CDR3 is TGTGCCAGCAGGCCGACAGGGTCCGACACTGAAGCTTTCTTT. This encodes CASRPTGSDTEAFF.

This clonotype occurred many times. The chain carries TRBV29-1 and TRBJ1-3; 7 bases match TRBD1. The V gene's germline CDR1 is SQVTM and CDR2 ANQGSEA. Unmatched junction bases numbered 6, after V lost 3 bases and J lost 4 bases. The CDR3 loop spans 14 amino acids. CDR3 in DNA: TGCAGCGTTGAGGGGACAGTCTCCGGAAACACCATATATTTT. Translation gives CSVEGTVSGNTIYF. Full variable domain (rest looked up from reference TRBV29-1 and TRBJ1-3): SAVISQKPSRDICQRGTSLTIQCQVDSQVTMMFWYRQQPGQSLTLIATANQGSEATYESGFVIDKFPISRPNLTFSTLTVSNMSPEDSSIYLCSVEGTVSGNTIYFGEGSWLTVV.

This clonotype came up many times. The chain links TRBV5-1 to TRBJ2-7; TRBD2 agrees at 8 bases. CDR3 length: 14 residues. Germline V lookup: CDR1 SGHRS, CDR2 YFSETQ. With 2 bases clipped from V and 5 bases from J, the junction kept 6 bases outside the gene matches. The CDR3 bases are TGCGCCAGCAGCTTCGACGGGAGGGAGGACGAGCAGTACTTC. It codes for CASSFDGREDEQYF.

This clonotype showed up just a few times. The V call is TRBV5-1, the J call TRBJ2-4; 12 nucleotides line up with TRBD2. Unmatched junction bases numbered 2, after V lost 4 bases and J lost 0 bases. Per germline, CDR1 SGHRS and CDR2 YFSETQ. CDR3 length: 16 amino acids. CDR3 nucleotide sequence: TGCGCCAGCAGCCTAGCGGGGGGGGCAGCCAAAAACATTCAGTACTTC. The encoded protein is CASSLAGGAAKNIQYF.

As for this clonotype: This may be a read error, as it is one base from a much larger clone. This rearrangement joins TRBV29-1 to TRBJ2-5, with 7 bases aligning to TRBD1. Germline V gene lookup returns CDR1 SQVTM and CDR2 ANQGSEA. CDR3 length: 12 amino acids. CDR3: CSVVPGTETLYF. CDR3 nucleotide sequence: TGCAGCGTTGTCCCAGGGACAGAGACCCTGTACTTC.

The sample holds many counts of this clonotype. CDR3 nucleotide sequence: TGCAGTGCTAGATCCGGACAGGAGCCGACTGAAGCTTTCTTT. As protein: CSARSGQEPTEAFF. The chain couples TRBV20-1 to TRBJ1-1; TRBD1 matches at 7 bases. CDR1 and CDR2 from the germline V gene are DFQATT and SNEGSKA (reference sequence). Germline trimming cut 2 bases from V and 5 bases from J; bases unmatched to any gene: 8. This CDR3 has 14 amino acids.

The rearrangement joins TRBV6-2 or TRBV6-3 to TRBJ2-7; 7 bases are a match to TRBD1. Germline-derived CDR1 and CDR2 are MNHEY and SVGEGT. The V segment lost 2 bases and the J segment 5 bases; nucleotides outside the gene matches: 6. The CDR3 runs 14 residues. CDR3: CASSYPGTVNEQYF. CDR3 nucleotide sequence: TGTGCCAGCAGTTACCCAGGGACAGTCAACGAGCAGTACTTC.

This clonotype was observed at least ten times. V is TRBV12-3 or TRBV12-4 and J is TRBJ2-6, with a weak D call TRBD2 (6 bases). V lost 9 bases to trimming and J lost 4 bases, with 13 bases between them. The CDR3 spans 14 residues. The CDR3 bases are TGTGCCAGTGCTCGGGGGTCCGGGGCCAACGTCCTGACTTTC. The encoded protein is CASARGSGANVLTF.

In this sample, this clonotype turned up many times. The chain joins TRBV12-3 or TRBV12-4 to TRBJ1-2, with a weak D call TRBD1 (5 bases). The V and J ends lost 6 bases and 3 bases respectively, with 14 bases between them. The CDR3 loop spans 14 amino acids. The CDR3 is CASSPDGAYYGYTF. In DNA, the CDR3 is TGTGCCAGCAGCCCCGACGGGGCCTACTATGGCTACACCTTC.

Ten or more counts support this clonotype. The chain combines TRBV12-3 or TRBV12-4 with TRBJ1-6; the D is unclear. This CDR3 spans 13 amino acids. V lost 7 bases, J lost 8 bases, and 12 bases lay in between. The CDR3 DNA is TGTGCCAGCATGAAAGTGAGCGATTCACCCCTCCACTTT. This encodes CASMKVSDSPLHF.